A single sample is the source of the 28 T cell receptor beta chains below, sequenced in a study of cytomegalovirus exposure and HLA in healthy donors (dated by TCRdb to 2017 to 2019). The library was built by means of the immunoSEQ multiplex PCR assay. Held by TCRdb, this immuneACCESS table contains in-frame sequences only and omits some clones. Under half of the omission traces to an unresolved V gene where checked; the cause of the rest is unknown. This sample lists about 120,000 clones; around 87% were detected once. The top ten clonotypes cover about 6% of the sample. Sequenced material: PBMCs. The source is a woman between 18 and 30 years old in good health and CMV-seropositive.

This rearrangement joins TRBV6-4 to TRBJ1-2; TRBD1 aligns across 8 bases. In germline, CDR1 is MRHNA, CDR2 SNTAGT. The CDR3 runs 18 residues. The J segment lost 4 bases and the V segment lost 10 bases, leaving 23 bases of the junction unmatched. The chain's CDR3 is CATDSLRRDRFFCYGYTF. In nucleotides, the CDR3 is TGTGCCACCGACTCACTAAGGCGGGACAGGTTTTTTTGCTATGGCTACACCTTC.

This chain joins TRBV5-5 and TRBJ1-1; D is uncertain. The CDR3 has 16 amino acids. V was cut by 4 bases and J by 0 bases, with 16 bases left in between. Germline CDR1 and CDR2: SGHKS and YYEKEE (reference sequence). CDR3: CASSPVVSDMNTEAFF. CDR3 nucleotide sequence: TGTGCCAGCAGCCCCGTGGTTTCAGACATGAACACTGAAGCTTTCTTT. The full variable domain, its missing parts supplied by reference TRBV5-5 and TRBJ1-1, is DAGVTQSPTHLIKTRGQQVTLRCSPISGHKSVSWYQQVLGQGPQFIFQYYEKEERGRGNFPDRFSARQFPNYSSELNVNALLLGDSALYLCASSPVVSDMNTEAFFGQGTRLTVV.

V and J are TRBV6-1 and TRBJ1-1; 7 nucleotides line up with TRBD1. There are 15 residues in the CDR3. Germline V gene data show CDR1 as MNHNS and CDR2 as SASEGT. V dropped 2 bases and J dropped 0; count of bases not matched to a gene: 3. The CDR3 is CASSEWGQMNTEAFF. The CDR3, as DNA: TGTGCCAGCAGTGAATGGGGACAGATGAACACTGAAGCTTTCTTT.

The chain recombines TRBV7-8 with TRBJ2-7, with 9 positions matching TRBD1. With V trimmed by 5 bases and J by 5 bases, 7 bases remained unmatched. This CDR3 is 14 amino acids long. Per germline, CDR1 SGHVS and CDR2 FQNEAQ. CDR3 in amino acids: CASSPGQGFNEQYF. The CDR3, as DNA: TGTGCCAGCAGCCCGGGACAGGGCTTCAACGAGCAGTACTTC.

This clone turned up a few times. Other DNA variants within this sample encode the same CDR3. The J gene is TRBJ2-1, the V gene TRBV19; D perhaps matches TRBD2 (5 bases). Germline V lookup: CDR1 LNHDA, CDR2 SQIVND (reference sequence). Trimming pared 2 bases from V and 0 bases from J, leaving 8 bases between. The CDR3 contains 15 residues. In nucleotides, the CDR3 is TGTGCCAGTAGTATACGGGGTAGCTCCTACAATGAGCAGTTCTTC. This encodes CASSIRGSSYNEQFF.

This clone was seen a single time. The chain uses TRBV9 and TRBJ1-2; 10 bases are a match to TRBD1. J gave up 2 bases and V 3 bases, and 7 bases lay outside the gene matches. CDR1 is SGDLS, CDR2 YYNGEE, per germline. This CDR3 is 16 amino acids long. The chain's CDR3 is CASSADRGRTNYGYTF. DNA of the CDR3: TGTGCCAGCAGCGCCGACAGGGGGCGAACCAACTATGGCTACACCTTC.

The genes are TRBV7-3 and TRBJ2-6; 7 bases are a match to TRBD2. After removal of 6 bases from V and 0 bases from J, the junction contained 8 bases not matched to a gene. This CDR3 region has 17 residues. From germline, CDR1 is SGHTA and CDR2 FQGTGA. The CDR3 is CASSSLADASGANVLTF. For the CDR3, the DNA is TGTGCCAGCAGTTCTCTAGCGGACGCCTCTGGGGCCAACGTCCTGACTTTC. The variable domain in full, with the rest retrieved from reference TRBV7-3 and TRBJ2-6, is GAGVSQTPSNKVTEKGKYVELRCDPISGHTALYWYRQSLGQGPEFLIYFQGTGAADDSGLPNDRFFAVRPEGSVSTLKIQRTERGDSAVYLCASSSLADASGANVLTFGAGSRLTVL.

The chain couples TRBV11-2 to TRBJ2-5, with 9 bases matching TRBD1. CDR1 is SGHAT and CDR2 is FQNNGV in the germline V gene. V was pared by 6 bases and J by 1 base, with 6 bases of the junction left unmatched. There are 15 residues in the CDR3. The CDR3 is CASRPYRGPQETQYF. The CDR3 region has the DNA TGTGCCAGCAGGCCCTACAGGGGGCCCCAAGAGACCCAGTACTTC.

This chain joins TRBV19 and TRBJ1-5, with TRBD1 matching 8 bases. Germline CDR1 reads LNHDA; CDR2 reads SQIVND (reference sequence). V trimming: 5 bases; J trimming: 1 base; junction bases outside the gene matches: 10. The CDR3 sequence is 17 residues long. The CDR3 region has the DNA TGTGCCAGTAGTTATCCGTGGCAGGGGGCCAGCAATCAGCCCCAGCATTTT. It is translated as CASSYPWQGASNQPQHF.

The chain couples TRBV6-5 to TRBJ2-2, with D possibly matching TRBD1 (5 bases). In germline, CDR1 is MNHEY, CDR2 SVGAGI. V gave up 8 bases and J gave up 1 base, with 11 bases separating them. The CDR3 totals 14 residues. CDR3 loop: CASLVGQNTGELFF. The CDR3 bases are TGTGCCAGCTTGGTAGGACAGAACACCGGGGAGCTGTTTTTT.

The chain couples TRBV9 to TRBJ2-1; TRBD1 might be the D (6 bases). The germline CDR1 and CDR2 sequences are SGDLS and YYNGEE. V lost 3 bases, J lost 2 bases, and 12 bases lay in between. The CDR3 has 15 amino acids. The CDR3 protein is CASSESSGAYNEQFF. The DNA for the CDR3 is TGTGCCAGCAGCGAATCCTCAGGGGCCTACAATGAGCAGTTCTTC.

J is TRBJ1-2 and V is TRBV30; 8 bases map to TRBD1. J gave up 2 bases and V 1 base, and 3 bases lay outside the gene matches. CDR1 is GTSNPN, CDR2 SVGIG, per germline (reference sequence). The CDR3 runs 14 residues. The CDR3 region has the DNA TGTGCCTGGAGTGGTCGACAGGGGAACTATGGCTACACCTTC. Residues: CAWSGRQGNYGYTF.

The chain couples TRBV4-1 to TRBJ2-6, with 8 bases fitting TRBD2. The germline CDR1 and CDR2 sequences are MGHRA and YSYEKL. The CDR3 has 18 residues. J was trimmed by 0 bases and V by 4 bases; bases with no gene match: 8. CDR3 in DNA: TGCGCCAGCAGCCTGGATAGCGGGATTAGCTCTGGGGCCAACGTCCTGACTTTC. It specifies CASSLDSGISSGANVLTF.

J is TRBJ2-3 and V is TRBV6-5; TRBD2 might be the D (6 bases). Germline CDR1 reads MNHEY; CDR2 reads SVGAGI. The V and J ends lost 2 bases and 5 bases respectively, with 14 bases between them. The CDR3 runs 15 residues. The CDR3 here is CASSYGGVGEDTQYF. CDR3 coding DNA: TGTGCCAGCAGTTACGGAGGGGTTGGGGAAGATACGCAGTATTTT.

J is TRBJ1-2 and V is TRBV27, with 11 bases aligning to TRBD1. This CDR3 contains 16 residues. V lost 4 bases and J lost 5; bases outside the gene matches: 9. Germline CDR1 reads MNHEY; CDR2 reads SMNVEV (reference sequence). The CDR3 here is CASSSFGTGGRYGYTF. Here the CDR3 DNA reads TGTGCCAGCAGTTCCTTCGGGACAGGGGGACGATATGGCTACACCTTC.

The CDR3 protein is CASSIRGQEDTQYF. CDR3 DNA: TGTGCCAGTAGTATAAGGGGACAGGAAGATACGCAGTATTTT. The V and J genes are TRBV19 and TRBJ2-3; TRBD1 matches at 8 bases. V shed 2 bases, J shed 5 bases, and the junction held 3 bases outside the gene matches. From germline, CDR1 is LNHDA and CDR2 SQIVND (reference sequence). The CDR3 runs 14 residues.

This rearrangement joins TRBV5-1 to TRBJ1-2; D perhaps matches TRBD1 (6 bases). Trimming stripped 4 bases from V and 6 bases from J, with 13 bases between. Looked up from germline, CDR1 is SGHRS and CDR2 is YFSETQ. The CDR3 spans 13 residues. CDR3 coding DNA: TGCGCCAGCAGCAGAGAAAACAGGGATGGCTACACCTTC. As protein: CASSRENRDGYTF.

The V call is TRBV2, the J call TRBJ1-1, with D maybe TRBD1 (6 bases). V was pared by 7 bases and J by 1 base, with 16 bases between. This CDR3 comprises 15 residues. CDR1 is SNHLY, CDR2 FYNNEI, per germline. CDR3 coding DNA: TGTGCCAGCACCCTATCCGGGACATCGAACACTGAAGCTTTCTTT. Encoded protein: CASTLSGTSNTEAFF.

This clone occurred a few times. The V and J genes are TRBV2 and TRBJ1-5; tentatively, D is TRBD1 (6 bases). V lost 7 bases and J 4 bases, leaving 14 bases between the germline ends. The V gene's germline CDR1 is SNHLY and CDR2 FYNNEI. The CDR3 covers 14 residues. This chain's CDR3 is CASTIRTVNQPQHF. As DNA, the CDR3 is TGTGCCAGCACTATCAGGACAGTAAATCAGCCCCAGCATTTT.

The chain couples TRBV29-1 to TRBJ1-1; D not resolved. V shed 3 bases and J shed 2 bases, with 4 bases lying between them. Germline values: CDR1 SQVTM, CDR2 ANQGSEA. This CDR3 is built from 11 residues. CDR3 protein: CSVDRNTEAFF. The CDR3 DNA sequence: TGCAGCGTTGACAGAAACACTGAAGCTTTCTTT.

The gene calls are TRBV19 and TRBJ2-7; 8 bases fit TRBD2. This CDR3 region has 14 residues. After removal of 1 base from V and 5 bases from J, the junction contained 4 bases not matched to a gene. Germline V gives CDR1 LNHDA, CDR2 SQIVND (reference sequence). CDR3 residues: CASSIVAGGNEQYF. The CDR3, as DNA: TGTGCCAGTAGTATAGTTGCGGGAGGAAACGAGCAGTACTTC.

The V and J genes are TRBV6-1 and TRBJ1-2; TRBD1 agrees at 9 bases. V dropped 4 bases and J dropped 4; count of bases not matched to a gene: 19. CDR1 and CDR2 from the germline V gene are MNHNS and SASEGT. This CDR3 comprises 19 residues. CDR3 sequence: CASSVRTGVGGPVRYGYTF. The CDR3 coding sequence is TGTGCCAGCAGTGTTAGGACAGGGGTCGGGGGCCCGGTACGCTATGGCTACACCTTC.

The chain couples TRBV15 to TRBJ2-7; possible D gene TRBD2, 6 bases. Germline V gene sequence: CDR1 LNHNV, CDR2 YYDKDF (reference sequence). The germline V and J ends were trimmed by 5 bases and 5 bases, with 19 bases remaining between them. CDR3 length equals 15 residues. CDR3: CATSGLAPGVDEQYF. The CDR3 DNA reads as TGTGCCACCAGCGGACTCGCCCCGGGGGTCGACGAGCAGTACTTC.

The chain joins TRBV5-1 to TRBJ1-2; D perhaps matches TRBD1 (5 bases). V was clipped by 1 base and J by 4 bases, with 14 bases between them. The CDR3 consists of 15 residues. The germline gives CDR1 SGHRS, CDR2 YFSETQ. The CDR3 spells CASSLTVNQGYGYTF. CDR3 sequence (DNA): TGCGCCAGCAGCTTGACGGTCAATCAGGGCTATGGCTACACCTTC.

This clone was seen more than once but under ten times. This chain connects TRBV5-1 to TRBJ2-7; D may be TRBD1 (6 bases). Looked up from germline, CDR1 is SGHRS and CDR2 is YFSETQ. Trimming took off 7 bases at V and 2 bases at J, with 13 bases between the two ends. The CDR3 has 13 amino acids. CDR3: CASQKQGTYEQYF. DNA of the CDR3: TGCGCCAGCCAAAAACAGGGCACCTACGAGCAGTACTTC.

The rearrangement links TRBV2 to TRBJ2-2; no clear D gene. CDR1 is SNHLY and CDR2 is FYNNEI in the germline V gene. The CDR3 length is 13 residues. Deletions cut 4 bases from V and 1 base from J, with 4 bases between. The CDR3, as DNA: TGTGCCAGCAGTGCAGGGAACACCGGGGAGCTGTTTTTT. This encodes CASSAGNTGELFF.

The chain employs TRBV6-1 and TRBJ1-1, with D hard to call. Germline-derived CDR1 and CDR2 are MNHNS and SASEGT. Trimming took 4 bases from V and 7 from J, leaving 19 bases between them. The CDR3 is 15 amino acids. The CDR3 DNA reads TGTGCCAGCAGTGGTCGCATTTATGGTCGCAGTGAAGCTTTCTTT. Translation: CASSGRIYGRSEAFF.

The chain uses TRBV20-1 and TRBJ1-2, with no clear D. V was shortened by 5 bases and J by 5 bases, with 3 bases between the two germline ends. The CDR3 totals 9 residues. Per germline, CDR1 DFQATT and CDR2 SNEGSKA (reference sequence). The CDR3 nucleotides are TGCAGTGCTCCGTATGGCTACACCTTC. Its translation is CSAPYGYTF.